Below, 15 T cell receptor beta chains from the same sample are listed, as sequenced in a study of T cell responses to AZD1222 COVID-19 vaccine. The table came from immunoSEQ multiplex PCR; TCRdb's copy has only in-frame clones and leaves some out. The profile covers roughly 49,000 clones, with about 87% appearing a single time and approximately 2.5% taken by the ten largest. The sequences come from peripheral blood, collected 28 days after the second AZD1222 dose. The receptors shown here come from an adult who received the AZD1222 COVID-19 vaccine.

The genes are TRBV5-5 and TRBJ2-1, with 9 positions matching TRBD1. The CDR3 loop spans 16 amino acids. In germline, CDR1 is SGHKS, CDR2 YYEKEE (reference sequence). Trimming removed 0 bases from V and 8 bases from J; junction bases left unmatched: 9. The CDR3 loop is CASSLAFGTGLDEQFF. The CDR3 DNA sequence: TGTGCCAGCAGCTTGGCCTTCGGGACAGGGCTCGATGAGCAGTTCTTC.

The J gene is TRBJ2-5, the V gene TRBV24-1, with 7 bases fitting TRBD2. Trimming took 5 bases from V and 5 from J; bases not matched to a gene: 7. Per the germline V gene, CDR1 is KGHDR and CDR2 is SFDVKD. This CDR3 has 14 residues. The CDR3 bases are TGTGCCACCAGTGCCCCGGGGGGTTGGGAGACCCAGTACTTC. This codes for CATSAPGGWETQYF.

The V call is TRBV12-3 or TRBV12-4, the J call TRBJ2-1, with D hard to call. CDR3 length: 13 amino acids. V was shortened by 2 bases and J by 6 bases, with 8 bases between the two germline ends. The CDR3, as DNA: TGTGCCAGCAGTTTACGACTCATCAATGAGCAGTTCTTC. Protein sequence: CASSLRLINEQFF.

This sequence joins TRBV5-4 and TRBJ2-7; D remains ambiguous. Trimming pared 5 bases from V and 7 bases from J, leaving 10 bases between. The germline V gene has CDR1 SGHNT and CDR2 YYREEE (reference sequence). The CDR3 totals 11 residues. The CDR3 coding sequence is TGTGCCAGCAGGGGTGCTGGGGAGCAGTACTTC. Protein sequence: CASRGAGEQYF.

This clone was detected once. This chain connects TRBV7-2 to TRBJ1-2; D may be TRBD1 (6 bases). The V end lost 5 bases, the J end lost 8 bases, and 18 bases lay between the germline ends. This CDR3 is built from 14 residues. Germline-derived CDR1 and CDR2 are SGHTA and FQGNSA. CDR3 sequence (DNA): TGTGCCAGCAGCCAGGACAGTTTTGGACGGGGCTACACCTTC. Its protein product is CASSQDSFGRGYTF.

This clone was observed a handful of times. This chain joins TRBV10-3 and TRBJ1-1; D is uncertain. Trimming took 0 bases from V and 2 from J, leaving 7 bases between them. Germline values: CDR1 ENHRY, CDR2 SYGVKD. The CDR3 is made up of 14 amino acids. CDR3 nucleotide sequence: TGTGCCATCAGTGAGTCGCGACCCAACACTGAAGCTTTCTTT. Protein: CAISESRPNTEAFF.

The rearrangement links TRBV3-1 (or the pseudogene TRBV3-2) to TRBJ2-7; a weak D match, TRBD2 (6 bases). From germline, CDR1 is LGHDT and CDR2 YNNKEL (reference sequence). Trimming took off 4 bases at V and 6 bases at J, with 22 bases between the two ends. This CDR3 spans 16 amino acids. Here the CDR3 reads CASSPRRGTDGLEQYF. CDR3 bases: TGTGCCAGCAGCCCCCGACGGGGGACGGACGGCCTCGAGCAGTACTTC.

V and J are TRBV28 and TRBJ2-1; TRBD1 aligns across 9 bases. This CDR3 is 15 amino acids long. Germline loops: CDR1 MDHEN, CDR2 SYDVKM. V was pared by 4 bases and J by 8 bases, with 9 bases of the junction left unmatched. CDR3 residues: CASSSPGQGEDEQFF. The CDR3 region has the DNA TGTGCCAGCAGTTCGCCGGGACAGGGCGAGGATGAGCAGTTCTTC.

The chain couples TRBV29-1 to TRBJ2-3; 10 positions agree with TRBD2. The CDR3 has 14 residues. V lost 7 bases to trimming and J lost 4 bases; unmatched junction nucleotides: 8. Germline V gene sequence: CDR1 SQVTM, CDR2 ANQGSEA. This CDR3 is CSAKREGRADTQYF. The CDR3 DNA reads as TGCAGCGCTAAGCGGGAGGGAAGGGCAGATACGCAGTATTTT.

The chain has TRBV3-1 (or the pseudogene TRBV3-2) and TRBJ1-2, with D tentatively TRBD1 (6 bases). The germline V gene has CDR1 LGHDT and CDR2 YNNKEL (reference sequence). CDR3 length: 15 amino acids. V shed 4 bases and J shed 0 bases, with 12 bases lying between them. DNA of the CDR3: TGTGCCAGCAGCCTAGTAGGACAGCCTAACTATGGCTACACCTTC. This translates into CASSLVGQPNYGYTF.

The V gene is TRBV2, the J gene TRBJ2-3, with 14 bases fitting TRBD2. This CDR3 region has 16 residues. V lost 5 bases to trimming and J lost 4 bases; unmatched junction nucleotides: 5. The V gene's germline CDR1 is SNHLY and CDR2 FYNNEI. The CDR3, as DNA: TGTGCCAGCAGTCCCGGACTAGCGGGAGGAGCAGATACGCAGTATTTT. Translated, it gives CASSPGLAGGADTQYF.

J is TRBJ2-7 and V is TRBV28; D unresolved. Germline V lookup: CDR1 MDHEN, CDR2 SYDVKM. This CDR3 is built from 11 residues. Trimming pared 6 bases from V and 2 bases from J, leaving 5 bases between. DNA of the CDR3: TGTGCCAGCAGCCTGGCCTACGAGCAGTACTTC. Translation gives CASSLAYEQYF.

The chain links TRBV7-9 to TRBJ2-7, with 7 bases matching TRBD1. Germline CDR1 and CDR2: SEHNR and FQNEAQ (reference sequence). The V gene end was trimmed by 5 bases and the J gene end by 0 bases; junction bases not matched to a gene: 4. The CDR3 runs to 14 residues. CDR3 in amino acids: CASSGTASSYEQYF. For the CDR3, the DNA is TGTGCCAGCAGCGGGACAGCCAGCTCCTACGAGCAGTACTTC.

The rearrangement uses TRBV12-3 or TRBV12-4 and TRBJ1-2; D is ambiguous. V lost 5 bases, J lost 8 bases, and 9 bases lay in between. The CDR3 is made up of 11 amino acids. The CDR3 loop reads CASSPAWGYTF. CDR3 coding DNA: TGTGCCAGCAGTCCCGCTTGGGGCTACACCTTC.

The chain uses TRBV28 and TRBJ1-2; 8 positions match TRBD1. Germline V CDR1 and CDR2: MDHEN, SYDVKM. J was trimmed by 4 bases and V by 10 bases; bases with no gene match: 17. This CDR3 has 16 amino acids. Written as DNA, the CDR3 is TGTGCCATCTGCCAGGACAGGGATCCCCGCTGCTATGGCTACACCTTC. This codes for CAICQDRDPRCYGYTF.